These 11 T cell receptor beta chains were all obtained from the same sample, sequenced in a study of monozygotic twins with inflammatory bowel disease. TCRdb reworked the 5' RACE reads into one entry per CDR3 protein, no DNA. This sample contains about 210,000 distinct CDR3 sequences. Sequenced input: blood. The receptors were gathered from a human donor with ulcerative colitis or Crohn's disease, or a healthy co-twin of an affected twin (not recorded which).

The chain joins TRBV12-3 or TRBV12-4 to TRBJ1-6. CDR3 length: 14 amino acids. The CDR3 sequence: CASSFGVNNSPLHF.

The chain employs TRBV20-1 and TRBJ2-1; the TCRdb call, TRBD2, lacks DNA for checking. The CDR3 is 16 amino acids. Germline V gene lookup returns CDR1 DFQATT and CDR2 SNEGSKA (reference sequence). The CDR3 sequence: CSARDPGTSGYNEQFF.

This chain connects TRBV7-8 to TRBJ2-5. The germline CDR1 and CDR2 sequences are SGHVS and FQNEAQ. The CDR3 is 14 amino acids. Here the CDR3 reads CASSTRQSQETQYF.

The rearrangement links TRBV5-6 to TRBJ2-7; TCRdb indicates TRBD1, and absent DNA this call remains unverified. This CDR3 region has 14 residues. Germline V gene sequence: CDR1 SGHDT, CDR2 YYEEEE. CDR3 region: CASSFTTDAYEQYF.

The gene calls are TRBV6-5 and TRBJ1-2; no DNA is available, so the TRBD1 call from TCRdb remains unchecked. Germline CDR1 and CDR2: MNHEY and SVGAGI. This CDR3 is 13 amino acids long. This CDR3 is CASSQDLGNGYTF.

CDR3 protein: CASSSLDGAGANVLTF. The gene calls are TRBV5-5 and TRBJ2-6; the D call of TRBD1 rests on TCRdb alone, since no DNA is present to check it. Per the germline V gene, CDR1 is SGHKS and CDR2 is YYEKEE (reference sequence). The CDR3 runs to 16 residues.

The CDR3 is CAIILAANYGYTF. The chain carries TRBV7-2 and TRBJ1-2. CDR1 and CDR2 (germline): SGHTA, FQGNSA. The CDR3 has 13 amino acids.

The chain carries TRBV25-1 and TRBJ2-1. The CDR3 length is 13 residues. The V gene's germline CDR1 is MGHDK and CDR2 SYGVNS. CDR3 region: CASTGSSYNEQFF.

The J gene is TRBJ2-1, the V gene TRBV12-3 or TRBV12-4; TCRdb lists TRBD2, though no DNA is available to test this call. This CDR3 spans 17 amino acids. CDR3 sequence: CASTPWLAGTSYNEQFF.

The CDR3 loop reads CASRLRLADNNEQFF. J is TRBJ2-1 and V is TRBV4-1; TCRdb picks TRBD2, but there is no DNA to check that call. This CDR3 has 15 residues. CDR1 and CDR2 (germline): MGHRA, YSYEKL.

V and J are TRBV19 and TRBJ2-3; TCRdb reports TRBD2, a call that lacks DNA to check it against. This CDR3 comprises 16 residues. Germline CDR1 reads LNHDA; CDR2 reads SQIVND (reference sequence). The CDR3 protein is CASSIGLAGAEGTQYF.